This passage covers 25 T cell receptor beta chains from one sample sequenced in a study of shared clonotypes between healthy human individuals. The repertoire was sequenced with immunoSEQ multiplex PCR; TCRdb's copy has only in-frame clones and lacks some. Of some 1,400,000 clones in the sample, roughly 95% were seen once. The sample comprised naive CD4+ T cells sorted from blood. Subset defined: CD45RA+ positively selected. Receptor source: a man aged 30 to 39 in good health.

This chain connects TRBV4-2 to TRBJ2-2, with D perhaps TRBD1 (5 bases). The germline V and J ends were trimmed by 0 bases and 0 bases, with 11 bases remaining between them. Germline V gene sequence: CDR1 LGHNA, CDR2 YNFKEQ. CDR3 size: 17 residues. This CDR3 is CASSQDPQGANTGELFF. The CDR3 coding sequence is TGTGCCAGCAGCCAAGACCCCCAGGGCGCGAACACCGGGGAGCTGTTTTTT.

The rearrangement uses TRBV7-2 and TRBJ2-1, with 13 bases matching TRBD2. The CDR3 loop spans 14 amino acids. Germline assignment: CDR1 SGHTA and CDR2 FQGNSA. The junction had 3 bases not matched to a gene; V was cut back by 4 bases and J by 9 bases. In nucleotides, the CDR3 is TGTGCCAGCAGCTGGACTAGCGGGAGAAGTGAGCAGTTCTTC. Its protein product is CASSWTSGRSEQFF. Full variable domain (remainder filled in from reference TRBV7-2 and TRBJ2-1): GAGVSQSPSNKVTEKGKDVELRCDPISGHTALYWYRQSLGQGLEFLIYFQGNSAPDKSGLPSDRFSAERTGGSVSTLTIQRTQQEDSAVYLCASSWTSGRSEQFFGPGTRLTVL.

V gene TRBV7-6 combines with J gene TRBJ1-5; D is uncertain. V was cut by 2 bases and J by 5 bases, with 7 bases left in between. Germline CDR1 SGHVS, CDR2 FNYEAQ. CDR3 length equals 13 residues. CDR3: CASSLTEDQPQHF. The CDR3 nucleotides are TGTGCCAGCAGCTTAACTGAGGATCAGCCCCAGCATTTT.

The chain has TRBV10-2 and TRBJ2-1; 9 bases fit TRBD2. Germline-derived CDR1 and CDR2 are WSHSY and SAAADI. This CDR3 region has 14 residues. V lost 6 bases, J lost 5 bases, and 5 bases stayed unmatched. CDR3 coding DNA: TGCGCCAGCAGATATAGCGGGGGAGACAATGAGCAGTTCTTC. As protein: CASRYSGGDNEQFF.

This clone was picked up one time. The chain recombines TRBV18 with TRBJ1-5, with TRBD1 as a possible D gene (6 bases). This CDR3 spans 16 amino acids. Trimming left V 5 bases short and J 2 bases short, with 16 bases between. In germline, CDR1 is KGHSH, CDR2 LQKENI. The CDR3 sequence is CASSNQAGGGNQPQHF. The CDR3 DNA sequence: TGTGCCAGCTCAAACCAGGCGGGGGGCGGCAATCAGCCCCAGCATTTT.

The J gene is TRBJ2-3, the V gene TRBV15; TRBD1 might be the D (6 bases). The CDR3 consists of 13 residues. Germline CDR1 is LNHNV and CDR2 is YYDKDF (reference sequence). The V and J ends lost 5 bases and 6 bases respectively, with 12 bases between them. CDR3 bases: TGTGCCACCAGCTCCGGACAGTTGGATACGCAGTATTTT. Translating it yields CATSSGQLDTQYF.

The V gene is TRBV6-1, the J gene TRBJ1-4; no definite D call. Germline V gene sequence: CDR1 MNHNS, CDR2 SASEGT. The CDR3 is 13 amino acids. V lost 8 bases to trimming and J lost 8 bases, with 15 bases between them. CDR3 nucleotides: TGTGCCAGCGGCGGTTGGGTTGAAGAAAAACTGTTTTTT. This sequence encodes CASGGWVEEKLFF.

The chain carries TRBV18 and TRBJ2-1; TRBD1 aligns across 7 bases. Germline CDR1 is KGHSH and CDR2 is LQKENI. The CDR3 runs 16 residues. Trimming took 3 bases from V and 6 from J; bases not matched to a gene: 11. This CDR3 is CASSPGAGGKINEQFF. For the CDR3, the DNA is TGTGCCAGCTCACCGGGCGCAGGGGGTAAAATCAATGAGCAGTTCTTC.

This chain uses TRBV18 with TRBJ2-1; D not certain. V gave up 7 bases and J gave up 0 bases, with 7 bases separating them. The CDR3 has 13 amino acids. The germline V gene encodes CDR1 KGHSH and CDR2 LQKENI. DNA of the CDR3: TGTGCCAGCTTGCTAAGCTCCTACAATGAGCAGTTCTTC. Translation gives CASLLSSYNEQFF.

Regarding this clone: The junction departs from germline at one end; a sequencing error may be responsible. V is TRBV7-7 and J is TRBJ2-5; the D gene is possibly TRBD2 (6 bases). The CDR3 spans 12 residues. CDR1 is SSHAT and CDR2 is FNYEAQ in the germline V gene (reference sequence). CDR3 nucleotide sequence: TGTGCTAGCAGCTCCCTGGAGGGGACCCAGTACTTC. Protein product: CASSSLEGTQYF.

The chain joins TRBV11-2 to TRBJ2-5; D perhaps matches TRBD2 (6 bases). The CDR3 has 13 amino acids. CDR1 is SGHAT, CDR2 FQNNGV, per germline. Trimming stripped 5 bases from V and 3 bases from J, with 10 bases between. This CDR3 reads CASSAGGKETQYF. The CDR3 nucleotides read TGTGCCAGCAGCGCTGGAGGGAAAGAGACCCAGTACTTC.

V is TRBV7-6 and J is TRBJ2-1; 13 bases fit TRBD2. Germline CDR1 is SGHVS and CDR2 is FNYEAQ. V shed 5 bases and J 7 bases; nucleotides not matched to a gene: 17. CDR3 size: 19 residues. CDR3 residues: CASSRGSLGLAGEANEQFF. CDR3 coding DNA: TGTGCCAGCAGCCGCGGCAGCCTAGGACTAGCGGGAGAGGCTAATGAGCAGTTCTTC.

The chain has TRBV19 and TRBJ2-5, with D maybe TRBD2 (7 bases). The CDR3 loop spans 14 amino acids. CDR1 and CDR2 from the germline V gene are LNHDA and SQIVND (reference sequence). The V and J ends lost 3 bases and 1 base respectively, with 9 bases between them. The CDR3 is CASSMRGPQETQYF. The CDR3 DNA reads as TGTGCCAGTAGTATGCGGGGGCCCCAAGAGACCCAGTACTTC.

This CDR3 is CASSGREVDQPQHF. The DNA of the CDR3 is TGTGCCAGCAGCGGCAGGGAGGTTGATCAGCCCCAGCATTTT. This chain uses TRBV5-6 with TRBJ1-5; D is perhaps TRBD1 (5 bases). Per germline, CDR1 SGHDT and CDR2 YYEEEE. V lost 4 bases and J lost 5, with 13 bases in between. The CDR3 spans 14 residues.

The chain uses TRBV7-9 and TRBJ2-4, with 7 nucleotides matching TRBD1. CDR3 length: 14 amino acids. Germline-derived CDR1 and CDR2 are SEHNR and FQNEAQ (reference sequence). V trimming: 5 bases; J trimming: 3 bases; junction bases outside the gene matches: 4. CDR3 loop: CASSTGAYKNIQYF. The CDR3 nucleotides are TGTGCCAGCAGCACAGGGGCGTACAAAAACATTCAGTACTTC.

The V and J genes are TRBV6-1 and TRBJ1-5; D may be TRBD1 (6 bases). V gave up 8 bases and J gave up 1 base, with 15 bases separating them. The germline V gene encodes CDR1 MNHNS and CDR2 SASEGT. The CDR3 has 15 amino acids. The CDR3 sequence is CASEFGTLSNQPQHF. The CDR3 DNA reads TGTGCCAGCGAATTCGGGACACTCAGCAATCAGCCCCAGCATTTT.

This clone has just one count. V is TRBV29-1 and J is TRBJ2-5; D is tentatively TRBD1 or TRBD2 (5 bases each). This CDR3 spans 13 amino acids. V was pared by 2 bases and J by 4 bases, with 11 bases between. Per the germline V gene, CDR1 is SQVTM and CDR2 is ANQGSEA. CDR3: CSVERGAGETQYF. CDR3 nucleotides: TGCAGCGTTGAACGAGGGGCTGGAGAGACCCAGTACTTC.

A single count supports this clone. The rearrangement links TRBV5-6 to TRBJ1-1; the D is unclear. The germline V gene encodes CDR1 SGHDT and CDR2 YYEEEE. The CDR3 totals 15 residues. V lost 4 bases to trimming and J lost 8 bases, with 21 bases between them. The CDR3: CASSLANFRATEAFF. CDR3 nucleotide sequence: TGTGCCAGCAGCCTGGCGAATTTTCGCGCGACGGAAGCTTTCTTT.

The chain employs TRBV7-3 and TRBJ2-1, with 8 bases that match TRBD2. V shed 2 bases, J shed 9 bases, and the junction held 9 bases outside the gene matches. Germline values: CDR1 SGHTA, CDR2 FQGTGA. The CDR3 totals 15 residues. CDR3 sequence reads: CASSLLAGGPFEQFF. Here the CDR3 DNA reads TGTGCCAGCAGCTTATTGGCGGGAGGCCCGTTTGAGCAGTTCTTC.

The rearrangement links TRBV5-1 to TRBJ2-1, with TRBD2 identical over 8 bases. The CDR3 has 13 residues. V shed 7 bases, J shed 6 bases, and the junction held 6 bases outside the gene matches. Per germline, CDR1 SGHRS and CDR2 YFSETQ. CDR3 sequence: CASRRRGANEQFF. CDR3 nucleotides: TGCGCCAGCCGCCGGCGGGGGGCCAATGAGCAGTTCTTC.

The genes are TRBV21-1 and TRBJ2-7; TRBD1, the table's D call, lacks a check against the DNA. TRBV21-1 constitutes a pseudogene. The CDR3 totals 17 residues. This chain's CDR3 is CASSKGPTACHSYEQYF. The DNA for the CDR3 is TGTGCCAGCAGCAAAGGCCCGACAGCCTGCCACTCCTACGAGCAGTACTTC.

The J gene is TRBJ2-2, the V gene TRBV12-5; the D is unclear. Trimming shortened V by 3 bases and J by 7 bases, and 6 bases separated the two germline ends. Germline CDR1 reads LGHNT; CDR2 reads FRNRAP. The CDR3 length is 12 residues. CDR3 sequence: CASGLGDGELFF. As DNA, the CDR3 is TGTGCTAGTGGTTTAGGAGACGGGGAGCTGTTTTTT.

The rearrangement links TRBV5-5 to TRBJ2-5; D ambiguous. V dropped 2 bases and J dropped 5 bases, with 7 bases sitting between them. Germline CDR1 and CDR2: SGHKS and YYEKEE (reference sequence). This CDR3 has 12 residues. The CDR3, as DNA: TGTGCCAGCAGCTTATATTACGAGACCCAGTACTTC. It yields the protein CASSLYYETQYF.

The chain uses TRBV10-3 and TRBJ2-5; TRBD2 agrees at 7 bases. The CDR3 loop spans 14 amino acids. Germline V gives CDR1 ENHRY, CDR2 SYGVKD. V lost 6 bases, J lost 0 bases, and 4 bases stayed unmatched. The CDR3 DNA follows: TGTGCCATCAGGCTCGGGACTAACCAAGAGACCCAGTACTTC. The encoded protein is CAIRLGTNQETQYF.

This chain uses TRBV28 with TRBJ1-5; D is undetermined. The CDR3 loop spans 12 amino acids. Trimming shortened V by 2 bases and J by 5 bases, and 4 bases separated the two germline ends. From germline, CDR1 is MDHEN and CDR2 SYDVKM. Here the CDR3 DNA reads TGTGCCAGCAGTTTAATTGATCAGCCCCAGCATTTT. Its translation: CASSLIDQPQHF. The full variable domain, rest sourced from reference TRBV28 and TRBJ1-5, is DVKVTQSSRYLVKRTGEKVFLECVQDMDHENMFWYRQDPGLGLRLIYFSYDVKMKEKGDIPEGYSVSREKKERFSLILESASTNQTSMYLCASSLIDQPQHFGDGTRLSIL.